These T cell receptor beta chains were read from a single sample in a study of CD8+ T cells in alopecia areata. Clones were read by immunoSEQ multiplex PCR, and TCRdb kept only the in-frame ones, dropping some. Of under 250,000 clones in the sample, roughly 57% were seen once. The sample here was CD4+ T cells sorted from blood, taken at week 0. The receptors originated from a human donor with alopecia areata. Each CDR3 is given with its conserved first and last residue. A D gene is named only where the DNA matches it firmly. Only part of the rows carry a size: once, few, many, or a class if the clone is expanded.

J gene	D gene	V gene	clone size	CDR3 protein	CDR3 DNA
TRBJ2-7	.	TRBV10-3	.	CAISVGTPEQYF	TGTGCCATCAGTGTTGGCACCCCGGAGCAGTACTTC
TRBJ2-7	TRBD1	TRBV7-2	few	CASSFGQGGFYEQYF	TGTGCCAGCAGCTTCGGACAGGGTGGGTTCTACGAGCAGTACTTC
TRBJ2-5	.	TRBV29-1	once	CSSSTGRETQYF	TGCAGCTCAAGTACAGGGAGAGAGACCCAGTACTTC
TRBJ1-1	.	TRBV5-4	.	CASSLAGGMNTEAFF	TGTGCCAGCAGCTTGGCTGGGGGGATGAACACTGAAGCTTTCTTT
TRBJ2-1	TRBD1	TRBV29-1	.	CSVPGQGTYNEQFF	TGCAGCGTTCCGGGACAGGGGACCTACAATGAGCAGTTCTTC
TRBJ1-4	.	TRBV6-6	many	CASRQGSVNEKLFF	TGTGCCAGCAGACAGGGCTCGGTTAATGAAAAACTGTTTTTT
TRBJ1-4	.	TRBV2	.	CASRSENEKLFF	TGTGCCAGCAGATCGGAAAATGAAAAACTGTTTTTT
TRBJ1-5	.	TRBV29-1	.	CSANRGVGQPQHF	TGCAGCGCCAACCGCGGGGTAGGGCAGCCCCAGCATTTT
TRBJ1-6	TRBD1	TRBV27	once	CASSSGQFAISPLHF	TGTGCCAGCAGTTCGGGACAGTTTGCGATATCACCCCTCCACTTT
TRBJ2-1	.	TRBV7-3	.	CASSLQGSGEQFF	TGTGCCAGCAGCCTCCAGGGATCCGGTGAGCAGTTCTTC